Each of the 14 T cell receptor beta chains below was sequenced from the same sample in a study of vaccination and CD4 T cells after COVID-19. At the Johns Hopkins FTIC core, DNA taken from cultured CD4+ T cells was sequenced by way of the Oncomine TCR Beta short-read assay. TCRdb ran MiXCR on the PCR reads and lists one entry per CDR3 protein. The sample yields 9,900 or so distinct CDR3 sequences, around 60% seen once. This sample's treatment: roughly 10-day PBMC culture with coronavirus spike peptide pools or control peptides (ViraFEST assay). The antigens these receptors bind are not known. Material for sequencing was CD4+ T cells from blood, cultured in vitro. The receptors were sampled from a human donor who had recovered from COVID-19.

V is TRBV2 and J is TRBJ2-3; the D is unclear. From germline, CDR1 is SNHLY and CDR2 FYNNEI. V was shortened by 6 bases and J by 0 bases, with 7 bases between the two germline ends. This CDR3 spans 13 amino acids. DNA for the CDR3: TGTGCCAGCAGGGTGTCTAGCACAGATACGCAGTATTTT. It is translated as CASRVSSTDTQYF.

This chain joins TRBV7-9 and TRBJ1-6; D remains ambiguous. There are 15 residues in the CDR3. The V and J ends lost 5 bases and 0 bases respectively, with 8 bases between them. Germline V gene data show CDR1 as SEHNR and CDR2 as FQNEAQ (reference sequence). CDR3 sequence: CASSPRGSYNSPLHF. The CDR3 DNA reads TGTGCCAGCAGCCCCCGGGGCTCCTATAATTCACCCCTCCACTTT.

This clonotype has just a few counts. The rearrangement uses TRBV28 and TRBJ2-5; D ambiguous. The CDR3 totals 16 residues. Germline V CDR1 and CDR2: MDHEN, SYDVKM. With 5 bases removed from V and 2 bases from J, the gap between germline ends came to 18 bases. Here the CDR3 reads CASSLGNGATQETQYF. CDR3 in DNA: TGTGCCAGCAGTCTAGGGAATGGAGCCACACAAGAGACCCAGTACTTC.

The J gene is TRBJ2-3, the V gene TRBV19; D ambiguous. V gave up 9 bases and J gave up 0 bases, with 10 bases separating them. The CDR3 runs to 13 residues. CDR1 LNHDA and CDR2 SQIVND come from the germline V gene (reference sequence). The CDR3 protein is CASGRASTDTQYF. The CDR3 DNA reads as TGTGCCAGCGGCCGTGCTAGCACAGATACGCAGTATTTT.

The J gene is TRBJ1-2, the V gene TRBV28, with D perhaps matching TRBD1 (5 bases). The CDR3 loop spans 16 amino acids. With 4 bases removed from V and 2 bases from J, the gap between germline ends came to 17 bases. Germline V gives CDR1 MDHEN, CDR2 SYDVKM. The CDR3 DNA follows: TGTGCCAGCAGTTCCCCCGACAGAACAGGCAACTATGGCTACACCTTC. Amino acid sequence: CASSSPDRTGNYGYTF.

This chain connects TRBV6-1 to TRBJ1-2; perhaps TRBD1 as D (5 bases). The CDR3 is made up of 14 amino acids. Per the germline V gene, CDR1 is MNHNS and CDR2 is SASEGT. Trimming cost V 7 bases and J 4 bases, with 16 bases left between them. Here the CDR3 DNA reads TGTGCCAGCAATGTCGGGGGTAACGCCTATGGCTACACCTTC. Translating gives CASNVGGNAYGYTF.

The rearrangement uses TRBV7-2 and TRBJ1-2; TRBD1 agrees at 7 bases. The CDR3 extends over 13 amino acids. In germline, CDR1 is SGHTA, CDR2 FQGNSA. V trimming: 5 bases; J trimming: 11 bases; junction bases outside the gene matches: 11. This CDR3 reads CASSADRVKGYTF. The CDR3 DNA reads as TGTGCCAGCAGCGCAGACAGGGTCAAGGGGTACACCTTC. Combining the CDR3 with reference TRBV7-2 and TRBJ1-2 gives the whole variable domain GAGVSQSPSNKVTEKGKDVELRCDPISGHTALYWYRQSLGQGLEFLIYFQGNSAPDKSGLPSDRFSAERTGGSVSTLTIQRTQQEDSAVYLCASSADRVKGYTFGSGTRLTVV.

This clonotype has a handful of counts. The chain uses TRBV7-2 and TRBJ2-2; D is uncertain. The V gene lost 0 bases and the J gene lost 5 bases, with 10 bases spanning the gap. CDR1 and CDR2 (germline): SGHTA, FQGNSA. This CDR3 is 15 amino acids long. CDR3 DNA: TGTGCCAGCAGCTTAGCTGTCTCCCGAACCGGGGAGCTGTTTTTT. Protein: CASSLAVSRTGELFF.

The chain carries TRBV5-8 and TRBJ1-5; D is unclear. The V and J ends lost 1 base and 0 bases respectively, with 11 bases between them. This CDR3 is built from 16 residues. Germline values: CDR1 SGHTS, CDR2 YDEGEE. CDR3 protein: CASSLLQLYSNQPQHF. As DNA, the CDR3 is TGTGCCAGCAGCTTGTTACAGCTTTATAGCAATCAGCCCCAGCATTTT.

V is TRBV6-1 and J is TRBJ2-3; perhaps TRBD1 as D (6 bases). V lost 6 bases and J 4 bases, leaving 14 bases between the germline ends. This CDR3 contains 14 residues. Germline CDR1 is MNHNS and CDR2 is SASEGT. CDR3: CASRIQGSADTQYF. In nucleotides, the CDR3 is TGTGCCAGCAGGATACAGGGATCGGCAGATACGCAGTATTTT.

For the CDR3, the DNA is TGTGCCAGCAGAGTTGGGTCCAATCAGCCCCAGCATTTT. As protein: CASRVGSNQPQHF. The chain has TRBV6-1 and TRBJ1-5, with unresolved D. Germline CDR1 and CDR2: MNHNS and SASEGT. With 6 bases removed from V and 3 bases from J, the gap between germline ends came to 9 bases. The CDR3 runs to 13 residues.

CDR3 amino acids: CASGGVYGNEQFF. CDR3 nucleotide sequence: TGCGCCAGTGGGGGAGTTTACGGCAATGAGCAGTTCTTC. The J gene is TRBJ2-1, the V gene TRBV4-1, with D perhaps being TRBD1 or TRBD2 (5 bases each). Trimming stripped 9 bases from V and 6 bases from J, with 15 bases between. CDR1 MGHRA and CDR2 YSYEKL come from the germline V gene. The CDR3 is 13 residues long.

V is TRBV28 and J is TRBJ2-6; the match to TRBD1 covers 8 bases. The germline CDR1 and CDR2 sequences are MDHEN and SYDVKM. The CDR3 length is 18 residues. Trimming cost V 3 bases and J 0 bases; bases outside gene matches: 7. CDR3 sequence reads: CASSFLGQANSGANVLTF. The CDR3 DNA reads TGTGCCAGCAGTTTCCTGGGACAGGCTAACTCTGGGGCCAACGTCCTGACTTTC.

The V gene is TRBV20-1, the J gene TRBJ2-3; 7 nucleotides agree with TRBD1. V trimming: 0 bases; J trimming: 6 bases; junction bases outside the gene matches: 3. The CDR3 length is 13 residues. The germline gives CDR1 DFQATT, CDR2 SNEGSKA (reference sequence). The CDR3, as DNA: TGCAGTGCTAGAGAAACAGGGGTGGATACGCAGTATTTT. Amino acid sequence: CSARETGVDTQYF.